Listed below are T cell receptor beta chains from one sample, sequenced in a study of T-cell memory formation after mild COVID-19. MiXCR was run by TCRdb on the 5' RACE reads, yielding one entry per CDR3 protein. The sample holds approximately 190,000 distinct CDR3 sequences, about 16% seen once. The source material was PBMCs or a T cell subset sorted from them (not recorded which). These receptors all stem from an adult woman who had mild COVID-19 (a few samples of this study predate the infection). Cell type and time point are not known. CDR3s include the opening cysteine and the closing phenylalanine or tryptophan. Fields, in order: D gene, V gene, J gene, clone size, CDR3 protein, CDR3 DNA. D genes are given only for firm matches. Part of the rows lack a size; the others show once, few, many or a class for expanded clones.

D gene: TRBD2
V gene: TRBV12-3/TRBV12-4
J gene: TRBJ2-7
clone size: NA
CDR3 protein: CASSGLAGYEQYF
CDR3 DNA: TGTGCCAGCAGTGGACTAGCGGGGTACGAGCAGTACTTC

D gene: NA
V gene: TRBV12-3/TRBV12-4
J gene: TRBJ1-1
clone size: NA
CDR3 protein: CASSSDWEAAFF
CDR3 DNA: TGTGCCAGCAGTAGCGACTGGGAGGCGGCTTTCTTT

D gene: TRBD1
V gene: TRBV9
J gene: TRBJ1-6
clone size: few
CDR3 protein: CASSAGQGGNSPLHF
CDR3 DNA: TGTGCCAGCAGCGCGGGACAGGGAGGTAATTCACCCCTCCACTTT

D gene: NA
V gene: TRBV5-6
J gene: TRBJ2-7
clone size: few
CDR3 protein: CASSLERGWEQYF
CDR3 DNA: TGTGCCAGCAGCTTGGAGAGGGGGTGGGAGCAGTACTTC

D gene: NA
V gene: TRBV12-3/TRBV12-4
J gene: TRBJ2-7
clone size: NA
CDR3 protein: CASSTQDYSYEQYF
CDR3 DNA: TGTGCCAGCAGCACACAGGACTACTCCTACGAGCAGTACTTC

D gene: NA
V gene: TRBV25-1
J gene: TRBJ1-5
clone size: few
CDR3 protein: CASSEIGVVGQPQHF
CDR3 DNA: TGTGCCAGCAGTGAAATAGGGGTAGTCGGTCAGCCCCAGCATTTT

D gene: NA
V gene: TRBV9
J gene: TRBJ2-3
clone size: few
CDR3 protein: CASSVAPTFPDTQYF
CDR3 DNA: TGTGCCAGCAGCGTAGCCCCGACATTCCCAGATACGCAGTATTTT

D gene: TRBD1
V gene: TRBV29-1
J gene: TRBJ2-1
clone size: NA
CDR3 protein: CSVVPGQGAVLSYNEQFF
CDR3 DNA: TGCAGCGTTGTTCCGGGACAGGGGGCCGTTCTCTCCTACAATGAGCAGTTCTTC

D gene: TRBD2
V gene: TRBV2
J gene: TRBJ2-7
clone size: few
CDR3 protein: CASRTEGSGSEQYF
CDR3 DNA: TGTGCCAGCAGGACCGAGGGTAGCGGGAGCGAGCAGTACTTC

D gene: TRBD2
V gene: TRBV18
J gene: TRBJ2-3
clone size: few
CDR3 protein: CASSRTGLAGADTQYF
CDR3 DNA: TGTGCCAGCTCACGGACAGGACTAGCGGGAGCAGATACGCAGTATTTT